This T cell receptor (beta chain) was documented in a study of T cells in Graves' hyperthyroidism and ophthalmopathy. Findings and limits, study-wide: Blood also showed most of the thyroid clonotypes that were expanded above 0.001.

Amplified TCR beta CDR3 regions derived from RNA transcripts. When the TCR CDR3 underwent first-round RT-PCR, the HTBI primer set was used. TCRdb reprocessed the multiplex PCR reads via MiXCR and lists one record per CDR3 protein. The sample lists under 400,000 distinct CDR3 sequences; about 15% were seen once. There are many counts of this clonotype. Its antigen is undetermined. V was cut by 2 bases and J by 8 bases, with 9 bases left in between. Germline assignment: CDR1 MNHEY and CDR2 SVGEGT. The CDR3 runs to 12 residues. The rearrangement uses TRBV6-2 or TRBV6-3 and TRBJ1-2; D unclear. Sequenced sample: blood. The TCR comes from a woman aged 60 to 75 with Graves' ophthalmopathy. For the CDR3, the DNA is TGTGCCAGCAGTTACGCCATGGAAGGCTACACCTTC. This translates into CASSYAMEGYTF.